This TCR beta chain was retrieved from a study of identical twins. Study-wide points: For cord blood, abundant beta clonotypes had fewer insertions, unlike memory repertoires, which showed none. The authors noted that invariant MAIT and iNKT cells could partly confound zero-insertion analyses.

TCRdb ran MiXCR on the 5' RACE reads and lists one entry per CDR3 protein. The data hold some 260,000 distinct CDR3 sequences, with about 14% observed a single time. Trimming took 6 bases from V and 4 from J, leaving 12 bases between them. This CDR3 contains 13 residues. To note about this clonotype: Antigen: not known.

What was sequenced was memory (CD45RO+) T cells sorted from blood. The chain is built from TRBV12-3 or TRBV12-4 and TRBJ1-2, with D hard to call. The receptor was derived from a woman aged 18-29 years in good health. CDR3 sequence: CASRPGRIYGYTF. In DNA form, the CDR3 reads TGTGCCAGCAGACCCGGACGGATCTATGGCTACACCTTC.